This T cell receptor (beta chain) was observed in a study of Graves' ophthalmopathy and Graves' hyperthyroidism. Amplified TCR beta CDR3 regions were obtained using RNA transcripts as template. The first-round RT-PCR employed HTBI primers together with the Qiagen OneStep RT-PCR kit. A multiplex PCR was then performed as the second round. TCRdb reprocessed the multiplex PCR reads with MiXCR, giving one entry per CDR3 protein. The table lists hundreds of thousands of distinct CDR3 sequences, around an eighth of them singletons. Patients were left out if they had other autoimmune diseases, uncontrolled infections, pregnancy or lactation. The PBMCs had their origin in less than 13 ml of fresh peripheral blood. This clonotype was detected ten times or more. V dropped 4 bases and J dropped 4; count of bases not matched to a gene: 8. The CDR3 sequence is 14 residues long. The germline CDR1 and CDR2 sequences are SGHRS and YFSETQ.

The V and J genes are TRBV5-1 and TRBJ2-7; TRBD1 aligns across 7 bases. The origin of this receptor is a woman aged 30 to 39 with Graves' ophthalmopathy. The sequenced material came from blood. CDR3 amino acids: CASSTATGWYEQYF. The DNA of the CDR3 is TGCGCCAGCAGCACCGCGACAGGGTGGTACGAGCAGTACTTC.